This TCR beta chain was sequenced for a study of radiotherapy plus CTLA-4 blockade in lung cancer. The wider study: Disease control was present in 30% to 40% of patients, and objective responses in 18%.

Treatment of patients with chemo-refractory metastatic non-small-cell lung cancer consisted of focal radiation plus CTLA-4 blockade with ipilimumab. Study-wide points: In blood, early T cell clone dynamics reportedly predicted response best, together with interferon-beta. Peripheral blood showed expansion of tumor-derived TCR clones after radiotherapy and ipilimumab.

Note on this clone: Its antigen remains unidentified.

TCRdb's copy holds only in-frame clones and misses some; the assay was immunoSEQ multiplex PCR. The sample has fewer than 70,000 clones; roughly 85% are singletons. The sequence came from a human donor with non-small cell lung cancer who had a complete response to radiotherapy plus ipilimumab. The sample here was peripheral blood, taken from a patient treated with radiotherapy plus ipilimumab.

The CDR3 DNA sequence: TGTGCCAGCAGTTACGGCGGACCTACCGGGGAGCTGTTTTTT. Translating gives CASSYGGPTGELFF. The rearrangement links TRBV6-5 to TRBJ2-2; D is unclear. V was cut by 2 bases and J by 5 bases, with 9 bases left in between. The CDR3 consists of 14 residues. From germline, CDR1 is MNHEY and CDR2 SVGAGI.